The entry that follows covers one TCR beta chain sequence. This specimen comes from a study of yellow fever vaccine responses in identical twins. The V end was cut by 2 bases, the J end by 2 bases, with 13 bases between. The CDR3 covers 16 residues. The V gene's germline CDR1 is KGHSH and CDR2 LQKENI. TCRdb processed the RT-PCR reads anew with MiXCR; each CDR3 protein has one entry. Among 2,500 to 3,000 distinct CDR3 sequences listed, about nine tenths were seen once. The TCR sequence derives from a female donor who received the yellow fever vaccine. Sequences were derived from T cells from blood (PBMCs), unsorted or a sorted subset (not recorded which), sampled before or after yellow fever vaccination (not recorded which). This rearrangement joins TRBV18 to TRBJ1-5; the D gene is possibly TRBD1 (6 bases). CDR3 protein: CASSPMGSGGNQPQHF. The CDR3 DNA follows: TGTGCCAGCTCACCAATGGGGTCAGGGGGCAATCAGCCCCAGCATTTT.